This TCR beta chain emerged from a study of molecular identifiers for immune sequencing clone quantification. Study-wide background: Four portions were sequenced after RNA from about 20,000 or 100,000 naive CD8 cells was split five ways in replicates. Study-level points and caveats: Researchers reportedly could pick up spiked Jurkat TCR RNA from one cell mixed into approximately 1 million naive cells.

Points on this clonotype: Its antigen is undetermined. Compared with germline, one end of the junction differs, possibly owing to a read error.

Previously described methods and listed TCR primers produced bulk TCR libraries. TCRdb redid the calling of the PCR reads with MiXCR, one entry per CDR3 protein. This sample has some 680,000 distinct CDR3 sequences, with about 25% found just once. The CDR3 has 16 amino acids. The V gene's germline CDR1 is MGHRA and CDR2 YSYEKL. The sample taken for sequencing was naive CD8+ T cells from blood, with Jurkat cell RNA spiked in. Subset noted: FACS-sorted CD8+CD4-CCR7+CD45RA+ naive T cells. This sequence joins TRBV4-1 and TRBJ2-7; TRBD2 matches at 15 bases. The clonotype originates from a human donor in good health. Some libraries in this study had Jurkat cell RNA spiked in. The DNA of the CDR3 is TGCGCCAGCAGCCAATGGACTAGCGGGGGGGCCTACGAGCAGCACTTC. Its protein is CASSQWTSGGAYEQHF.